This T cell receptor (beta chain) was identified in a study of blood T cell repertoires in COVID-19. Study background: The study drew acute and convalescent COVID-19 samples from the United States, Italy and Spain. In each case, the material was cDNA or gDNA derived from T cells, B-cell-depleted T cells, or PBMCs.

The CDR3 covers 13 residues. The junction had 6 bases not matched to a gene; V was cut back by 5 bases and J by 6 bases. The germline CDR1 and CDR2 sequences are LGHDT and YNNKEL (reference sequence). Original handling: By means of reference gene primer amplification, nucleated cell counts were estimated. Profiled with immunoSEQ multiplex PCR; TCRdb holds only in-frame clones, not every one. For V, J and clone size, that table is used; D and trimming come from the DNA. This table has about 75,000 clones, about 74% appearing once. The sequence derives from a human donor with acute or convalescent COVID-19. The donor label of this sample is uncertain. The specimen was peripheral blood. J is TRBJ2-7 and V is TRBV3-1 (or the pseudogene TRBV3-2); 8 bases map to TRBD2. The DNA for the CDR3 is TGTGCCAGCAGCACCCGGGGGGGCCTCGAGCAGTACGTC. Translated: CASSTRGGLEQYV.